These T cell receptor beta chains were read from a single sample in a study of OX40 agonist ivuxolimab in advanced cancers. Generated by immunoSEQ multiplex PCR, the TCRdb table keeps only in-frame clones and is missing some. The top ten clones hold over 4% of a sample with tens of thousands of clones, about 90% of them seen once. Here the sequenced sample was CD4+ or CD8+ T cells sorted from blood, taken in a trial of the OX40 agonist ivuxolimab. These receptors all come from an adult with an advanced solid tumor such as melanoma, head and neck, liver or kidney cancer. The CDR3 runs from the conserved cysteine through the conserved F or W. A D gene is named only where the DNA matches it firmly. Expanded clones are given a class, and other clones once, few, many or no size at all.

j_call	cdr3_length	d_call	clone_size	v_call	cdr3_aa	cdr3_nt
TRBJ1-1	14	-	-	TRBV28	CASSAFTLTTEAFF	TGTGCCAGCAGCGCCTTTACCCTGACGACTGAAGCTTTCTTT
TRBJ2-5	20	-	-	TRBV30	CAWSRQTRLGEGGRLETQYF	TGTGCCTGGAGTCGCCAAACCCGTTTGGGGGAGGGGGGAAGGCTAGAGACCCAGTACTTC
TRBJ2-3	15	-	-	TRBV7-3	CASSLTVVSTDTQYF	TGTGCCAGCAGCTTAACGGTGGTTAGCACAGATACGCAGTATTTT
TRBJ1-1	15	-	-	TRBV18	CASSLARTANTEAFF	TGTGCCAGCTCACTTGCCCGGACAGCGAACACTGAAGCTTTCTTT
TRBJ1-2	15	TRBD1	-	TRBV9	CASSVGTGGGYGYTF	TGTGCCAGCAGCGTCGGGACAGGGGGCGGCTATGGCTACACCTTC
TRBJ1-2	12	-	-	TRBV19	CASSGQGDGYTF	TGTGCCAGTAGCGGCCAGGGTGATGGCTACACCTTC
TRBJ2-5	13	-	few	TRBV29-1	CSVPLLTGQTQYF	TGCAGCGTCCCACTATTAACAGGACAGACCCAGTACTTC
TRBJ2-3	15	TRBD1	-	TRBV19	CASSLPGQGRYTQYF	TGTGCCAGTAGTTTACCGGGACAGGGGAGGTATACGCAGTATTTT
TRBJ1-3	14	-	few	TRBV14	CASSQDLSGNTIYF	TGTGCCAGCAGCCAAGACCTCTCTGGAAACACCATATATTTT
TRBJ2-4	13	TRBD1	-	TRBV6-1	CASRPQGENIQYF	TGTGCCAGCAGGCCGCAGGGGGAAAACATTCAGTACTTC
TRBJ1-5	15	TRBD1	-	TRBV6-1	CASEYGGQHNQPQHF	TGTGCCAGCGAATACGGGGGACAGCACAATCAGCCCCAGCATTTT
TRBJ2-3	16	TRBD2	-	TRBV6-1	CASSEVLAGGTDTQYF	TGTGCCAGCAGTGAAGTGCTAGCGGGAGGGACAGATACGCAGTATTTT
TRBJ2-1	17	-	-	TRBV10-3	CAISEGTGKGSYNEQFF	TGTGCCATCAGTGAAGGTACCGGGAAGGGCTCCTACAATGAGCAGTTCTTC
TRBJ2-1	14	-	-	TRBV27	CASSINHSRDEQFF	TGTGCCAGCAGTATAAATCACAGTAGGGATGAGCAGTTCTTC
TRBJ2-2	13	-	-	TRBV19	CASSTSKPGELFF	TGTGCCAGTAGCACCTCGAAGCCCGGGGAGCTGTTTTTT
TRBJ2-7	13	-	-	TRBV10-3	CAISEVGDHEQYF	TGTGCCATCAGTGAGGTTGGGGACCACGAGCAGTACTTC
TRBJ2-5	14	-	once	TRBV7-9	CASSFGAYQETQYF	TGTGCCAGCAGCTTTGGGGCTTACCAAGAGACCCAGTACTTC
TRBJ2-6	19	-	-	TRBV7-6	CASSTPWGAANSGANVLTF	TGTGCCAGCAGCACCCCATGGGGCGCAGCGAACTCTGGGGCCAACGTCCTGACTTTC
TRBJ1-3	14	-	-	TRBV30	CAWSTLGSGNTIYF	TGTGCCTGGAGTACCCTCGGCTCTGGAAACACCATATATTTT
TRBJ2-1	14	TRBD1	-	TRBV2	CASLQGALSNEQFF	TGTGCCAGTCTACAGGGGGCGTTATCAAATGAGCAGTTCTTC
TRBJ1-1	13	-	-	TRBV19	CASSNDGNTEAFF	TGTGCCAGTAGTAATGACGGTAACACTGAAGCTTTCTTT
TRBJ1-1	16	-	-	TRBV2	CASGRGVGMRNTEAFF	TGTGCCAGCGGAAGGGGGGTGGGAATGCGGAACACTGAAGCTTTCTTT
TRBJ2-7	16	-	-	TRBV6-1	CASSDPRRSSSYEQYF	TGTGCCAGCAGTGACCCTCGGCGGAGCAGCTCCTACGAGCAGTACTTC
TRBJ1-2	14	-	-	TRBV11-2	CASSLDRMSYGYTF	TGTGCCAGCAGCTTAGATAGGATGTCCTATGGCTACACCTTC
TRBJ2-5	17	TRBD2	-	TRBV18	CASSPPSGRTLGETQYF	TGTGCCAGCTCACCGCCTAGCGGGAGAACTCTTGGGGAGACCCAGTACTTC
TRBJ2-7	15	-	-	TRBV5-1	CASSLAETPLYEQYF	TGCGCCAGCAGCTTGGCAGAAACCCCGCTCTACGAGCAGTACTTC
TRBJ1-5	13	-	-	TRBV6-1	CASRGIPNQPQHF	TGTGCCAGCAGAGGAATCCCAAATCAGCCCCAGCATTTT
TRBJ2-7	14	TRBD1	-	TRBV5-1	CASSLGQGAYEQYF	TGCGCCAGCAGCTTGGGGCAGGGGGCCTACGAGCAGTACTTC
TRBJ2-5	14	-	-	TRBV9	CASSATSGRETQYF	TGTGCCAGCAGCGCCACTTCAGGGAGAGAGACCCAGTACTTC
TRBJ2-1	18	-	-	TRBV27	CASSLSYPRGFSYNEQFF	TGTGCCAGCAGTTTATCATACCCTAGGGGATTCTCCTACAATGAGCAGTTCTTC
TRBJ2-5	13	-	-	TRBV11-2	CASSPNPTETQYF	TGTGCCAGCAGCCCCAACCCGACCGAGACCCAGTACTTC
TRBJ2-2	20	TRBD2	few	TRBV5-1	CASSALIPGLAGERTGELFF	TGCGCCAGCAGCGCCCTCATCCCGGGACTAGCGGGAGAACGCACCGGGGAGCTGTTTTTT
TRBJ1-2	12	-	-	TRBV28	CASSLYLGGYTF	TGTGCCAGCAGTTTATATCTAGGTGGCTACACCTTC
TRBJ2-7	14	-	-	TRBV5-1	CASSLVGSSHEQYF	TGCGCCAGCAGCTTGGTTGGTAGTTCCCACGAGCAGTACTTC
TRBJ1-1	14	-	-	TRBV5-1	CASSGGRRNTEAFF	TGCGCCAGCAGCGGGGGCAGGAGGAACACTGAAGCTTTCTTT
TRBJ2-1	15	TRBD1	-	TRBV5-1	CASSLFSGQANEQFF	TGCGCCAGCAGCTTGTTCTCGGGACAGGCCAATGAGCAGTTCTTC
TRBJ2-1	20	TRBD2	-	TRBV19	CASSTGIKGGGGRAYNEQFF	TGTGCCAGTAGTACCGGTATAAAAGGGGGAGGCGGGAGGGCCTACAATGAGCAGTTCTTC
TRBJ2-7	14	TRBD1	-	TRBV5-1	CASSSGQGKDEQYF	TGCGCCAGCAGCTCGGGACAGGGTAAAGACGAGCAGTACTTC